The 31 T cell receptor beta chains below were found in one sample sequenced in a study of cytomegalovirus exposure and HLA in healthy donors. The assay was immunoSEQ multiplex PCR, and TCRdb's table has in-frame clones only and misses some. The table shows almost 70,000 clones, with around 96% occurring only once. The sequenced material came from PBMCs. The receptors here all came from a young woman in good health and CMV-seropositive.

V is TRBV19 and J is TRBJ1-4; D is perhaps TRBD1 (5 bases). The CDR3 is 14 residues long. V was shortened by 4 bases and J by 3 bases, with 9 bases between the two germline ends. Per germline, CDR1 LNHDA and CDR2 SQIVND (reference sequence). As DNA, the CDR3 is TGTGCCAGTAGTAATGGGGCGGCTAATGAAAAACTGTTTTTT. Its protein is CASSNGAANEKLFF.

The sample holds one count of this clone. The chain recombines TRBV28 with TRBJ2-1; 12 bases map to TRBD2. Germline V gene sequence: CDR1 MDHEN, CDR2 SYDVKM. The V segment lost 5 bases and the J segment 3 bases; nucleotides outside the gene matches: 11. The CDR3 has 18 amino acids. CDR3 protein: CASSTSGLAGTVYNEQFF. CDR3 DNA sequence: TGTGCCAGCAGTACCTCCGGACTAGCGGGAACGGTCTACAATGAGCAGTTCTTC.

The sample holds one count of this clone. The rearrangement joins TRBV27 to TRBJ2-3; D is unresolved. This CDR3 spans 14 amino acids. Trimming cost V 3 bases and J 0 bases, with 7 bases left between them. Germline-derived CDR1 and CDR2 are MNHEY and SMNVEV (reference sequence). The CDR3 DNA reads as TGTGCCAGCAGTTTGTATAGCAGCACAGATACGCAGTATTTT. Translation: CASSLYSSTDTQYF.

The rearrangement links TRBV2 to TRBJ2-1; TRBD1 might be the D (6 bases). The CDR3 runs to 14 residues. Between the trimmed V and J ends, which lost 3 bases and 3 bases, there was a span of 9 bases. The germline V gene encodes CDR1 SNHLY and CDR2 FYNNEI. CDR3 in DNA: TGTGCCAGCAGTGAGAGACAGGACTACAATGAGCAGTTCTTC. Its translation: CASSERQDYNEQFF.

This clone was observed a single time. V is TRBV19 and J is TRBJ2-1, with TRBD2 identical over 10 bases. The ends lost 7 bases at V and 12 bases at J; junction bases unmatched: 18. CDR1 is LNHDA and CDR2 is SQIVND in the germline V gene (reference sequence). The CDR3 has 16 residues. As DNA, the CDR3 is TGTGCCAGTATGGTCAATGGGGCTAGCGGGAGAGTAGGGCAGTTCTTC. Amino acids: CASMVNGASGRVGQFF.

This chain joins TRBV7-3 and TRBJ2-1, with 9 bases fitting TRBD1. V lost 6 bases to trimming and J lost 6 bases; unmatched junction nucleotides: 3. This CDR3 is 13 amino acids long. The germline gives CDR1 SGHTA, CDR2 FQGTGA. CDR3 sequence (DNA): TGTGCCAGCAGGAAGGACAGGGGCAATGAGCAGTTCTTC. This gives the protein CASRKDRGNEQFF. Full variable domain (missing parts from reference TRBV7-3 and TRBJ2-1): GAGVSQTPSNKVTEKGKYVELRCDPISGHTALYWYRQSLGQGPEFLIYFQGTGAADDSGLPNDRFFAVRPEGSVSTLKIQRTERGDSAVYLCASRKDRGNEQFFGPGTRLTVL.

The chain carries TRBV7-2 and TRBJ2-7, with D perhaps matching TRBD2 (6 bases). The CDR3 is made up of 14 amino acids. Trimming took off 5 bases at V and 7 bases at J, with 18 bases between the two ends. Germline V gives CDR1 SGHTA, CDR2 FQGNSA. In DNA form, the CDR3 reads TGTGCCAGCAGCCTCCCGGGGAGGATGCGGGAGCAGTACTTC. As protein: CASSLPGRMREQYF.

V usage is TRBV6-6 and J usage is TRBJ2-1; maybe TRBD1 (6 bases). V lost 7 bases, J lost 8 bases, and 21 bases lay in between. Germline V gene data show CDR1 as MNHNY and CDR2 as SVGAGI (reference sequence). This CDR3 has 15 residues. CDR3 loop: CASILGAYEGDEQFF. The CDR3 DNA follows: TGTGCCAGCATACTGGGGGCTTATGAAGGCGATGAGCAGTTCTTC.

This clone was seen only once. The gene calls are TRBV7-2 and TRBJ1-2; TRBD1 matches at 7 bases. CDR3 length: 15 residues. Looked up from germline, CDR1 is SGHTA and CDR2 is FQGNSA. Losses at the gene ends were 5 bases for V and 6 bases for J; bases not matched to a gene: 12. The CDR3 coding sequence is TGTGCCAGCAGCCGTACAGGGGATTCGGATGATGGCTACACCTTC. Amino acid sequence: CASSRTGDSDDGYTF.

The CDR3 sequence: CASSSTGGNYGYTF. The CDR3 nucleotides read TGTGCCAGCAGTTCCACGGGGGGAAACTATGGCTACACCTTC. The chain recombines TRBV28 with TRBJ1-2; D is possibly TRBD1 (5 bases). V lost 4 bases, J lost 2 bases, and 11 bases lay in between. The CDR3 extends over 14 amino acids. The germline V gene has CDR1 MDHEN and CDR2 SYDVKM.

This clone was observed a few times. The chain combines TRBV5-1 with TRBJ2-7, with 7 bases that match TRBD2. V lost 5 bases and J lost 3; bases outside the gene matches: 8. The CDR3 is made up of 14 amino acids. Germline CDR1 SGHRS, CDR2 YFSETQ. The CDR3 loop reads CASSRASGDYEQYF. The CDR3 DNA is TGCGCCAGCAGTCGTGCTAGCGGAGACTACGAGCAGTACTTC.

The chain couples TRBV19 to TRBJ2-7; 7 bases map to TRBD1. CDR3 length: 13 residues. The germline CDR1 and CDR2 sequences are LNHDA and SQIVND (reference sequence). V dropped 9 bases and J dropped 2; count of bases not matched to a gene: 7. CDR3 sequence: CASHDRDTYEQYF. The DNA for the CDR3 is TGTGCCAGCCATGACAGGGACACCTACGAGCAGTACTTC.

This chain uses TRBV11-2 with TRBJ2-7; 8 bases map to TRBD2. Germline CDR1 reads SGHAT; CDR2 reads FQNNGV. The CDR3 runs 15 residues. The trim removed 5 bases at V and 7 bases at J, leaving 13 bases unmatched. CDR3: CASSRIGGDRGEQYF. The CDR3 nucleotides read TGTGCCAGCAGCCGAATCGGGGGGGACCGGGGGGAGCAGTACTTC.

J is TRBJ2-2 and V is TRBV5-1; 9 positions match TRBD1. Germline CDR1 SGHRS, CDR2 YFSETQ. The CDR3 is 16 amino acids. V was clipped by 0 bases and J by 5 bases; unmatched bases: 5. CDR3 in DNA: TGCGCCAGCAGCTTGGTGGACAGGGGAGGAACCGGGGAGCTGTTTTTT. Translated, it gives CASSLVDRGGTGELFF.

This clone is a singleton in its sample. The chain uses TRBV28 and TRBJ1-2; D remains unclear. Trimming removed 6 bases from V and 4 bases from J, with 18 bases in between. Germline V gene lookup returns CDR1 MDHEN and CDR2 SYDVKM. The CDR3 runs 15 residues. The CDR3 spells CASRDPGGAIYGYTF. CDR3 nucleotides: TGTGCCAGCAGAGACCCCGGCGGCGCGATCTATGGCTACACCTTC.

The chain employs TRBV7-3 and TRBJ1-1, with D possibly being TRBD1 (6 bases). The length of the CDR3 is 14 residues. Germline V gene data show CDR1 as SGHTA and CDR2 as FQGTGA. V lost 5 bases and J lost 5, with 15 bases in between. CDR3 loop: CASSPRGGITEAFF. Written as DNA, the CDR3 is TGTGCCAGCAGCCCCCGCGGGGGCATTACTGAAGCTTTCTTT.

In its sample, this clone was seen once. The V and J genes are TRBV5-1 and TRBJ2-1; TRBD2 is a possible D gene (5 bases). The CDR3 loop spans 17 amino acids. Germline V CDR1 and CDR2: SGHRS, YFSETQ. The V end lost 0 bases, the J end lost 6 bases, and 19 bases lay between the germline ends. In nucleotides, the CDR3 is TGCGCCAGCAGCTTGGGTCCCACGAGGGTTTATGGCAATGAGCAGTTCTTC. The encoded protein is CASSLGPTRVYGNEQFF.

The chain joins TRBV7-9 to TRBJ2-1; D possibly corresponds to TRBD1 (5 bases). This CDR3 comprises 14 residues. Germline V gene data show CDR1 as SEHNR and CDR2 as FQNEAQ (reference sequence). The V end lost 7 bases, the J end lost 1 base, and 11 bases lay between the germline ends. In DNA, the CDR3 is TGTGCCAGCACCTTCAAGGGGTCCTACAATGAGCAGTTCTTC. It translates to CASTFKGSYNEQFF.

The rearrangement joins TRBV29-1 to TRBJ2-3; tentatively, D is TRBD2 (6 bases). CDR3 length: 16 amino acids. With 3 bases removed from V and 2 bases from J, the gap between germline ends came to 18 bases. The germline CDR1 and CDR2 sequences are SQVTM and ANQGSEA. Here the CDR3 reads CSVDSGAVGYTDTQYF. The CDR3 nucleotides read TGCAGCGTTGATTCGGGAGCGGTGGGATACACAGATACGCAGTATTTT.

This chain connects TRBV4-1 to TRBJ2-1; unclear D gene. The CDR3 runs to 15 residues. V dropped 1 base and J dropped 7 bases, with 14 bases sitting between them. From germline, CDR1 is MGHRA and CDR2 YSYEKL. This chain's CDR3 is CASSQGWSARNEQFF. DNA of the CDR3: TGCGCCAGCAGCCAAGGGTGGTCTGCCCGGAATGAGCAGTTCTTC.

The rearrangement links TRBV25-1 to TRBJ2-4; 9 bases match TRBD1. The trim removed 5 bases at V and 2 bases at J, leaving 7 bases unmatched. Germline values: CDR1 MGHDK, CDR2 SYGVNS. The CDR3 runs 16 residues. The CDR3 region is CASSKTGGLTKNIQYF. The DNA for the CDR3 is TGTGCCAGCAGTAAAACAGGGGGCTTGACCAAAAACATTCAGTACTTC.

The rearrangement links TRBV28 to TRBJ2-1; 7 positions match TRBD2. V trimming: 6 bases; J trimming: 7 bases; junction bases outside the gene matches: 15. The CDR3 runs to 16 residues. The V gene's germline CDR1 is MDHEN and CDR2 SYDVKM. The CDR3 nucleotides read TGTGCCAGCAGGGAAAGACTAGCCCAAAACAGTAATGAGCAGTTCTTC. This translates into CASRERLAQNSNEQFF.

The chain couples TRBV6-5 to TRBJ2-2; D not resolved. Germline V lookup: CDR1 MNHEY, CDR2 SVGAGI. Trimming took 3 bases from V and 3 from J, leaving 8 bases between them. This CDR3 is 14 amino acids long. The CDR3 protein is CASSYIRDTGELFF. The CDR3 coding sequence is TGTGCCAGCAGTTATATCCGGGACACCGGGGAGCTGTTTTTT.

The rearrangement joins TRBV28 to TRBJ2-7, with 11 bases that match TRBD1. Per the germline V gene, CDR1 is MDHEN and CDR2 is SYDVKM. The CDR3 extends over 15 amino acids. V trimming: 2 bases; J trimming: 3 bases; junction bases outside the gene matches: 3. CDR3 region: CASSLEGTGGYEQYF. As DNA, the CDR3 is TGTGCCAGCAGTTTAGAAGGGACAGGGGGCTACGAGCAGTACTTC.

V usage is TRBV10-3 and J usage is TRBJ2-5; possible D gene TRBD1, 6 bases. The CDR3 covers 13 residues. Trimming left V 4 bases short and J 3 bases short, with 9 bases between. Looked up from germline, CDR1 is ENHRY and CDR2 is SYGVKD. The CDR3: CAISAQGKETQYF. CDR3 bases: TGTGCCATCAGTGCACAGGGAAAAGAGACCCAGTACTTC.

V usage is TRBV10-3 and J usage is TRBJ2-1, with TRBD1 as a possible D gene (6 bases). The ends were cut back, 4 bases at V and 2 bases at J, with 12 bases in the middle. This CDR3 contains 15 residues. Looked up from germline, CDR1 is ENHRY and CDR2 is SYGVKD. The CDR3: CAISGSTGAYNEQFF. The DNA for the CDR3 is TGTGCCATCAGTGGGTCGACAGGAGCCTACAATGAGCAGTTCTTC.

The chain couples TRBV27 to TRBJ2-1, with TRBD2 matching over 8 bases. The CDR3 contains 15 residues. The V segment lost 10 bases and the J segment 7 bases; nucleotides outside the gene matches: 15. Germline CDR1 and CDR2: MNHEY and SMNVEV (reference sequence). The CDR3 loop is CATPPGTRSVNEQFF. CDR3 in DNA: TGTGCCACCCCCCCCGGGACTAGGAGCGTGAATGAGCAGTTCTTC.

This chain connects TRBV5-1 to TRBJ2-6, with 11 bases fitting TRBD1. The V segment lost 5 bases and the J segment 2 bases; nucleotides outside the gene matches: 6. The CDR3 has 17 residues. Germline values: CDR1 SGHRS, CDR2 YFSETQ. The CDR3 sequence is CASSSTGQGAGANVLTF. CDR3 bases: TGCGCCAGCAGTAGCACGGGACAGGGGGCTGGGGCCAACGTCCTGACTTTC.

The rearrangement links TRBV5-1 to TRBJ2-3; 12 positions agree with TRBD2. The CDR3 has 16 amino acids. Trimming took 2 bases from V and 6 from J; bases not matched to a gene: 7. The germline CDR1 and CDR2 sequences are SGHRS and YFSETQ. The DNA for the CDR3 is TGCGCCAGCAGCTTAGTACTAGCGGGAGGAGCGGATACGCAGTATTTT. As protein: CASSLVLAGGADTQYF.

This chain uses TRBV28 with TRBJ1-5; D not certain. This CDR3 contains 12 residues. CDR1 is MDHEN, CDR2 SYDVKM, per germline. Trimming took off 7 bases at V and 6 bases at J, with 10 bases between the two ends. DNA of the CDR3: TGTGCCAGCAATGGCGGGGTTCAGCCCCAGCATTTT. The encoded protein is CASNGGVQPQHF. The full variable domain, with the rest looked up from reference TRBV28 and TRBJ1-5, is DVKVTQSSRYLVKRTGEKVFLECVQDMDHENMFWYRQDPGLGLRLIYFSYDVKMKEKGDIPEGYSVSREKKERFSLILESASTNQTSMYLCASNGGVQPQHFGDGTRLSIL.

This clone was counted a single time. The gene calls are TRBV20-1 and TRBJ2-7; D gene uncertain. CDR1 and CDR2 from the germline V gene are DFQATT and SNEGSKA (reference sequence). The CDR3 is 11 amino acids. The V and J ends lost 1 base and 5 bases respectively, with 6 bases between them. The CDR3 DNA is TGCAGTGCTAGAGGGGCCCACGAGCAGTACTTC. Protein sequence: CSARGAHEQYF.